This paragraph covers one T cell receptor beta chain sequence. Its antigen is undetermined. Germline CDR1 reads SEHNR; CDR2 reads FQNEAQ (reference sequence). This CDR3 is built from 12 residues. Trimming stripped 4 bases from V and 9 bases from J, with 10 bases between. It was with unique molecular identifiers that the TCRbeta library was prepared. TCRdb ran MiXCR on the PCR reads and lists one entry per CDR3 protein. The sample yields roughly 570,000 distinct CDR3 sequences, 25% to 30% seen once. The sample originates from a study of T-cell reconstitution after alpha-beta-depleted transplantation in children. Study-wide results and caveats: One year post-transplant, T-cell counts and diversity were largely derived from T cells produced anew. Several hundred expanded graft clones reportedly were the source of alpha-beta T cells about two months after transplant. Surviving recipient T cells and intrathymic progenitors accounted for some patients' high TCRbeta diversity at day 60.

The chain carries TRBV7-9 and TRBJ2-1; D ambiguous. Sequenced here: PBMCs, sampled before TCRalphabeta/CD19-depleted stem cell transplant. The clonotype originates from a boy in the first two years of life with Wiskott-Aldrich syndrome, due to receive a stem cell transplant. The CDR3 protein is CASSSRLGEQFF. The CDR3 DNA sequence: TGTGCCAGCAGCTCCCGTTTAGGTGAGCAGTTCTTC.